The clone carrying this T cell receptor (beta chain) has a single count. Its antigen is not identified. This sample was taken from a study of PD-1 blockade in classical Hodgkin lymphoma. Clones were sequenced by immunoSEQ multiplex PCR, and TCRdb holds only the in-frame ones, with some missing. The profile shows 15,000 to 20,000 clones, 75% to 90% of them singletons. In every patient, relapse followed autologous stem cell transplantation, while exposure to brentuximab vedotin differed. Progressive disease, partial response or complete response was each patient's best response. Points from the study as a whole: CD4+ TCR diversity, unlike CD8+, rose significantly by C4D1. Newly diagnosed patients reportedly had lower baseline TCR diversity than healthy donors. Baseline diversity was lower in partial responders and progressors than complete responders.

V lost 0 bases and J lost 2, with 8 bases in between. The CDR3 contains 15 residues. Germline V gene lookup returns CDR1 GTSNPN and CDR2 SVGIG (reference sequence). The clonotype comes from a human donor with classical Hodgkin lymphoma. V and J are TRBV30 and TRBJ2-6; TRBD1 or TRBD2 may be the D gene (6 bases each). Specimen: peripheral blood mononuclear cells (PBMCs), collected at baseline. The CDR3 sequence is CAWSVGGTGANVLTF. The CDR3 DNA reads TGTGCCTGGAGTGTAGGGGGGACTGGGGCCAACGTCCTGACTTTC. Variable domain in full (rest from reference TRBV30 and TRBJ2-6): SQTIHQWPATLVQPVGSPLSLECTVEGTSNPNLYWYRQAAGRGLQLLFYSVGIGQISSEVPQNLSASRPQDRQFILSSKKLLLSDSGFYLCAWSVGGTGANVLTFGAGSRLTVL.